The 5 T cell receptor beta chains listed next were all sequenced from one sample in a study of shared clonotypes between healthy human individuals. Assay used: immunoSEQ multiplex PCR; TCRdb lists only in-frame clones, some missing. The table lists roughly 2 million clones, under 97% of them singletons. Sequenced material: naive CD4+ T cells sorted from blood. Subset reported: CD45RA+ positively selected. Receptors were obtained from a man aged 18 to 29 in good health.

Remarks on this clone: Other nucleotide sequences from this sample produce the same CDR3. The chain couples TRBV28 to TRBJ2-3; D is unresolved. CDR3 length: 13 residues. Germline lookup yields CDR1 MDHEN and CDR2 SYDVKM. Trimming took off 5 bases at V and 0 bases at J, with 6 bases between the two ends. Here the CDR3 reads CASSPPSTDTQYF. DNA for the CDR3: TGTGCCAGCAGTCCCCCAAGCACAGATACGCAGTATTTT.

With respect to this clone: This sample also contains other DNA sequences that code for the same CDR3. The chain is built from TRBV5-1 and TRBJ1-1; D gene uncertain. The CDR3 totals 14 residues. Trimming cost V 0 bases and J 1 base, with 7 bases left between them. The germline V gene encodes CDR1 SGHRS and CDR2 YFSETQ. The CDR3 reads CASSLDRGNTEAFF. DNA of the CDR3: TGCGCCAGCAGCTTGGACCGGGGGAACACTGAAGCTTTCTTT.

The CDR3 sequence: CASSPQGASGYTF. The CDR3 DNA follows: TGTGCCAGCTCACCTCAGGGGGCGAGTGGCTACACCTTC. The gene calls are TRBV18 and TRBJ1-2, with 8 bases matching TRBD1. Germline V CDR1 and CDR2: KGHSH, LQKENI. V shed 3 bases and J 7 bases; nucleotides not matched to a gene: 4. The CDR3 is 13 amino acids.

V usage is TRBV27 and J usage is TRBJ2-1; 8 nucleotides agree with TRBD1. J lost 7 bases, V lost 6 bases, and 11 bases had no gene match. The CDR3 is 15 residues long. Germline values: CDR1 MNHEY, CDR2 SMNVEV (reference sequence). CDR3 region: CASSYTGTGPNEQFF. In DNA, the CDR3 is TGTGCCAGCAGCTACACCGGGACAGGTCCAAATGAGCAGTTCTTC.

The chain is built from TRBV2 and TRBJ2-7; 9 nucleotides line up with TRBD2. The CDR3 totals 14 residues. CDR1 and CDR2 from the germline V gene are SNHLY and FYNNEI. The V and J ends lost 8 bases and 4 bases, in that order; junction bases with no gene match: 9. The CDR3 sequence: CASSLAGVGYEQYF. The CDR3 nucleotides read TGTGCCAGCTCCTTAGCGGGAGTAGGGTACGAGCAGTACTTC.